This TCR beta chain was sequenced during a study of T-cell reconstitution after alpha-beta-depleted transplantation in children. The study, taken as a whole, reports: Reported findings indicate that, about two months after transplant, alpha-beta T cells came from several hundred expanded clones, which were derived from non-depleted graft cells.

In regard to this clonotype: Its specificity is unknown.

As it was prepared, the TCRbeta library received unique molecular identifiers. One entry per CDR3 protein results from TCRdb running MiXCR on the PCR reads. Of about 1,000,000 distinct CDR3 sequences listed, roughly 31% were seen once; the top ten hold roughly 28%. CDR3 length: 13 amino acids. Trimming took off 2 bases at V and 5 bases at J, with 9 bases between the two ends. Germline V gene data show CDR1 as MNHNY and CDR2 as SVGAGI (reference sequence). The sample consisted of PBMCs, mostly from graft donor cells, taken 360 days after TCRalphabeta/CD19-depleted stem cell transplant. This TCR derives from a boy under two years old who had a stem cell transplant for SCID, so the T cells may come from the graft donor. The chain links TRBV6-6 to TRBJ2-5; no definite D call. The CDR3 sequence is CASSYGRTETQYF. CDR3 nucleotide sequence: TGTGCCAGCAGTTACGGGCGTACGGAGACCCAGTACTTC.